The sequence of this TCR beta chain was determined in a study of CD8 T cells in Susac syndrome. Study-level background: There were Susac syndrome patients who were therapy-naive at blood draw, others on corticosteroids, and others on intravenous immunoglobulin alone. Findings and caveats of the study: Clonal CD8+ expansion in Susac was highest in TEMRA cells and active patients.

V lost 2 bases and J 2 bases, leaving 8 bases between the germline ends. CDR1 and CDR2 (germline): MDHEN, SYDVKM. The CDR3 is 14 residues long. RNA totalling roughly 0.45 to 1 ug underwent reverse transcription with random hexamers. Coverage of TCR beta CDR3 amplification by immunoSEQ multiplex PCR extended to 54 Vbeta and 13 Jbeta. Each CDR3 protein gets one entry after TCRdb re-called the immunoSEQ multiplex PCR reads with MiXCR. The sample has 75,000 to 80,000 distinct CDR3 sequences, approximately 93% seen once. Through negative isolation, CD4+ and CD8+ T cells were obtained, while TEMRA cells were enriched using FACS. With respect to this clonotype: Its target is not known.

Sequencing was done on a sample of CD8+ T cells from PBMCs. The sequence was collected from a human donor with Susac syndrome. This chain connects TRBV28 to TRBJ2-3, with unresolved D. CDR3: CASSLRGNTDTQYF. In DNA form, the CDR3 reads TGTGCCAGCAGTTTACGAGGAAACACAGATACGCAGTATTTT. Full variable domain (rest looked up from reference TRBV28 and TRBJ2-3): DVKVTQSSRYLVKRTGEKVFLECVQDMDHENMFWYRQDPGLGLRLIYFSYDVKMKEKGDIPEGYSVSREKKERFSLILESASTNQTSMYLCASSLRGNTDTQYFGPGTRLTVL.